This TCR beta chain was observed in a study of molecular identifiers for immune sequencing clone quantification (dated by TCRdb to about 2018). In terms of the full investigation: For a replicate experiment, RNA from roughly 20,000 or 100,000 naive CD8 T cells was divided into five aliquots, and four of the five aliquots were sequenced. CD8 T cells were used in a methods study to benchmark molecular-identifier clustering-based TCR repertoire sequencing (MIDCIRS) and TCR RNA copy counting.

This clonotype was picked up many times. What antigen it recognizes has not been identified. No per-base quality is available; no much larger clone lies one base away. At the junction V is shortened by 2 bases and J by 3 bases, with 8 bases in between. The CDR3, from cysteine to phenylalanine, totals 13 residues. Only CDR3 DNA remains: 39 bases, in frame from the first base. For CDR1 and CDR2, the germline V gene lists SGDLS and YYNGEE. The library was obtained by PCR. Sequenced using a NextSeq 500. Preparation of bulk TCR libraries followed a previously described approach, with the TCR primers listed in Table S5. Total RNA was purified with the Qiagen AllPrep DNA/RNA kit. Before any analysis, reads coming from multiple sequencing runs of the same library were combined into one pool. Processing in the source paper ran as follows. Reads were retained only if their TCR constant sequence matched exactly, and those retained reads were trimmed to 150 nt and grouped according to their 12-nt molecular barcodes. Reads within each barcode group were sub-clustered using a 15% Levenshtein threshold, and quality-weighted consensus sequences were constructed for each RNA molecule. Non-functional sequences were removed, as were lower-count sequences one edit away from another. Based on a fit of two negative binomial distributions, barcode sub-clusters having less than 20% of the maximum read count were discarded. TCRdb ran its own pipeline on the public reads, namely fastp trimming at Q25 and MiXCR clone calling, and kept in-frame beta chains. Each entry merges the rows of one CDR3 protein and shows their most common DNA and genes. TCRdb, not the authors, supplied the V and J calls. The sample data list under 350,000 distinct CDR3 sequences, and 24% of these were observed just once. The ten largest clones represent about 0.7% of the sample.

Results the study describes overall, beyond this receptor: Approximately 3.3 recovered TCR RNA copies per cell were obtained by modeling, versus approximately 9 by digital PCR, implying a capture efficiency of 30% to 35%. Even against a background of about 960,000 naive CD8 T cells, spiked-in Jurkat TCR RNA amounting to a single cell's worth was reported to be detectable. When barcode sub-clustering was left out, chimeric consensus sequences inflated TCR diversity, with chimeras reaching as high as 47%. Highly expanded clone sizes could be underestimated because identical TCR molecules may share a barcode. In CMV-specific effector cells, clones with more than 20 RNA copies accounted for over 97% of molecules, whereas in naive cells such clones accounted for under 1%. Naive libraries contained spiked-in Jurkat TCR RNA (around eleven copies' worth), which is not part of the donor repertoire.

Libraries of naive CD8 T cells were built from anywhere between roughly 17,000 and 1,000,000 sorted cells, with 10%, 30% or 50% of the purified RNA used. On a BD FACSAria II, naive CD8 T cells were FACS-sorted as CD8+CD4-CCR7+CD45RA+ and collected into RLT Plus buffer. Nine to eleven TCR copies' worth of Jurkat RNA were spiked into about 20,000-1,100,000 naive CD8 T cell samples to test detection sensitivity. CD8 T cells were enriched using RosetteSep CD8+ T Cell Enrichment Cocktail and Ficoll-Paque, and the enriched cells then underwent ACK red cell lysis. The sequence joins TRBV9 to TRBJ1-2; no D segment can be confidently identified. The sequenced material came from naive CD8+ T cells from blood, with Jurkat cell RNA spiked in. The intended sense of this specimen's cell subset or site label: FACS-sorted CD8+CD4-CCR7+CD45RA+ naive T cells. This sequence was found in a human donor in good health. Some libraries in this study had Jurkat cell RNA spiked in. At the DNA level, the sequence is TGTGCCAGCAGCGTCGGCCAGCACTATGGCTACACCTTC. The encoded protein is CASSVGQHYGYTF.